The clone carrying this T cell receptor beta chain showed up just a few times. Sequenced by immunoSEQ multiplex PCR; TCRdb stores in-frame clones only, minus some. Of roughly 140,000 clones in the sample, more than 75% were seen once. The source of the sample is a study of T cell responses to AZD1222 COVID-19 vaccine. The CDR3 spans 18 residues. With 3 bases removed from V and 2 bases from J, the gap between germline ends came to 26 bases. Germline V gene data show CDR1 as DFQATT and CDR2 as SNEGSKA (reference sequence). This clonotype was obtained from an adult who received the AZD1222 COVID-19 vaccine. This material consisted of peripheral blood, taken 28 days after the second AZD1222 dose. The genes are TRBV20-1 and TRBJ2-7; unclear D gene. CDR3 nucleotide sequence: TGCAGTGCTAGTATCCTCCGTGCGACGGCGATTAATCCCTACGAGCAGTACTTC. Translating it yields CSASILRATAINPYEQYF.